Detailed here is one T cell receptor beta chain. Germline CDR1 is MNHEY and CDR2 is SMNVEV (reference sequence). The CDR3 loop spans 13 amino acids. V lost 4 bases and J lost 4; bases outside the gene matches: 3. This entry belongs to a study of cytomegalovirus exposure and HLA in healthy donors. Researchers ran the PCR with 60 Vbeta and 13 Jbeta primers. Here immunoSEQ multiplex PCR was the method, and the copy in TCRdb shows in-frame clones only, minus some. This table holds fewer than 200,000 clones, roughly 77% found once. Sequenced input: PBMCs. The chain is built from TRBV27 and TRBJ1-1; TRBD1 matches at 7 bases. The TCR originated in a man aged 25 to 40 in good health and CMV-seropositive. CDR3 protein: CASSSDRATEAFF. Written as DNA, the CDR3 is TGTGCCAGCAGTTCAGACAGGGCCACTGAAGCTTTCTTT.